These 5 T cell receptor beta chains originate from one sample sequenced in a study of T-cell reconstitution after alpha-beta-depleted transplantation in children. As it was prepared, the TCRbeta library received unique molecular identifiers. TCRdb independently ran MiXCR on the PCR reads; one entry per CDR3 protein. The data show around 480,000 distinct CDR3 sequences, approximately 32% seen once. This material consisted of PBMCs from the stem cell graft donor, taken from the stem cell graft. The origin of the receptors is a human donor who donated a stem cell graft to a child with aplastic anemia.

This clonotype has a handful of counts. This chain uses TRBV20-1 with TRBJ2-5, with TRBD2 identical over 7 bases. The ends lost 5 bases at V and 4 bases at J; junction bases unmatched: 16. The CDR3 spans 16 residues. Germline loops: CDR1 DFQATT, CDR2 SNEGSKA (reference sequence). The CDR3 region has the DNA TGCAGTGCTCCGATTCTCCGGGACTACTGGGGAGAGACCCAGTACTTC. It yields the protein CSAPILRDYWGETQYF.

A few counts support this clonotype. This chain joins TRBV7-2 and TRBJ1-6; D is unresolved. This CDR3 region has 14 residues. V was trimmed by 0 bases and J by 7 bases, leaving 7 bases between them. CDR1 is SGHTA and CDR2 is FQGNSA in the germline V gene. CDR3: CASSLAPVNSPLHF. The CDR3 DNA is TGTGCCAGCAGCTTAGCGCCCGTGAATTCACCCCTCCACTTT.

The chain has TRBV29-1 and TRBJ1-1, with D possibly being TRBD1 (5 bases). Germline V gene data show CDR1 as SQVTM and CDR2 as ANQGSEA. The ends were cut back, 6 bases at V and 4 bases at J, with 18 bases in the middle. CDR3 length: 14 residues. The CDR3 nucleotides read TGCAGCGTGAGGCCCTACAGCGGGGGCACTGAAGCTTTCTTT. Its protein is CSVRPYSGGTEAFF.

The chain employs TRBV20-1 and TRBJ2-3; D may correspond to TRBD1 or TRBD2 (6 bases each). Germline lookup yields CDR1 DFQATT and CDR2 SNEGSKA (reference sequence). The V end lost 3 bases, the J end lost 1 base, and 14 bases lay between the germline ends. The CDR3 has 15 amino acids. For the CDR3, the DNA is TGCAGTGCTAGCGGTCGAAGGGGGGGCACAGATACGCAGTATTTT. It specifies CSASGRRGGTDTQYF.

The gene calls are TRBV7-9 and TRBJ1-1; TRBD1 agrees at 7 bases. The trim removed 5 bases at V and 5 bases at J, leaving 11 bases unmatched. CDR1 and CDR2 from the germline V gene are SEHNR and FQNEAQ (reference sequence). This CDR3 comprises 15 residues. CDR3 amino acids: CASSPNSGGRTEAFF. For the CDR3, the DNA is TGTGCCAGCAGCCCGAACTCAGGGGGGCGGACTGAAGCTTTCTTT.